Following are 18 T cell receptor beta chains from one sample sequenced in a study of cytomegalovirus exposure and HLA in healthy donors. The PCR employed 60 Vbeta primers together with 13 Jbeta primers. The repertoire was sequenced with immunoSEQ multiplex PCR; TCRdb's copy has only in-frame clones and lacks some. The repertoire holds roughly 170,000 clones, with around 78% as singletons. Sequencing was performed on PBMCs. Source of these receptors: a woman aged 45-65 years in good health and CMV-seropositive.

The chain couples TRBV29-1 to TRBJ2-2; D gene uncertain. Germline values: CDR1 SQVTM, CDR2 ANQGSEA. CDR3 length equals 11 residues. Deletions cut 7 bases from V and 0 bases from J, with 3 bases between. The CDR3 region is CSAANTGELFF. The DNA of the CDR3 is TGCAGCGCAGCGAACACCGGGGAGCTGTTTTTT.

The chain uses TRBV2 and TRBJ2-7, with 8 bases matching TRBD2. V shed 3 bases, J shed 5 bases, and the junction held 6 bases outside the gene matches. This CDR3 is built from 14 residues. CDR1 and CDR2 from the germline V gene are SNHLY and FYNNEI. The DNA of the CDR3 is TGTGCCAGCAGTGATGGCGGGGGGAGCCACGAGCAGTACTTC. Translating gives CASSDGGGSHEQYF. Full variable domain (remainder filled in from reference TRBV2 and TRBJ2-7): EPEVTQTPSHQVTQMGQEVILRCVPISNHLYFYWYRQILGQKVEFLVSFYNNEISEKSEIFDDQFSVERPDGSNFTLKIRSTKLEDSAMYFCASSDGGGSHEQYFGPGTRLTVT.

The rearrangement links TRBV7-8 to TRBJ2-7; 8 bases are a match to TRBD1. CDR3 size: 15 residues. Germline CDR1 is SGHVS and CDR2 is FQNEAQ. The V gene end was trimmed by 5 bases and the J gene end by 2 bases; junction bases not matched to a gene: 8. DNA of the CDR3: TGTGCCAGCAGCCCCCGGACAGGGAGGCCCTACGAGCAGTACTTC. Protein sequence: CASSPRTGRPYEQYF. The complete variable domain, with remaining parts taken from reference TRBV7-8 and TRBJ2-7, reads GAGVSQSPRYKVAKRGQDVALRCDPISGHVSLFWYQQALGQGPEFLTYFQNEAQLDKSGLPSDRFFAERPEGSVSTLKIQRTQQEDSAVYLCASSPRTGRPYEQYFGPGTRLTVT.

The V and J genes are TRBV6-5 and TRBJ2-1; TRBD1 agrees at 8 bases. Trimming removed 6 bases from V and 12 bases from J; junction bases left unmatched: 10. Germline V CDR1 and CDR2: MNHEY, SVGAGI. CDR3 length: 13 residues. The CDR3 region is CASSLDRAGRQFF. DNA of the CDR3: TGTGCCAGCAGCCTGGACAGGGCCGGACGGCAGTTCTTC.

V gene TRBV7-7 combines with J gene TRBJ2-5, with 8 bases matching TRBD2. Germline CDR1 SSHAT, CDR2 FNYEAQ (reference sequence). The CDR3 has 14 amino acids. J was trimmed by 5 bases and V by 1 base; bases with no gene match: 3. This CDR3 is CASSLGTSSETQYF. Written as DNA, the CDR3 is TGTGCCAGCAGCTTAGGGACTAGCAGCGAGACCCAGTACTTC.

This chain joins TRBV19 and TRBJ1-2; D remains ambiguous. Between the trimmed V and J ends, which lost 0 bases and 0 bases, there was a span of 5 bases. The CDR3 covers 14 residues. Germline V lookup: CDR1 LNHDA, CDR2 SQIVND (reference sequence). CDR3 amino acids: CASSIDGANYGYTF. Here the CDR3 DNA reads TGTGCCAGTAGTATAGATGGAGCTAACTATGGCTACACCTTC.

The V call is TRBV5-5, the J call TRBJ2-2, with D possibly TRBD2 on 5 matching bases. The V end was cut by 1 base, the J end by 0 bases, with 10 bases between. This CDR3 is 16 amino acids long. The germline CDR1 and CDR2 sequences are SGHKS and YYEKEE (reference sequence). The CDR3, as DNA: TGTGCCAGCAGCTTGAGGCGGGCCGCGAACACCGGGGAGCTGTTTTTT. This codes for CASSLRRAANTGELFF.

This sequence joins TRBV6-5 and TRBJ2-2, with TRBD2 as a possible D gene (5 bases). With 0 bases removed from V and 6 bases from J, the gap between germline ends came to 8 bases. The CDR3 length is 14 residues. Germline CDR1 is MNHEY and CDR2 is SVGAGI. The CDR3 DNA is TGTGCCAGCAGTTACTCGGCCGGGGCCGGGGAGCTGTTTTTT. This encodes CASSYSAGAGELFF.

This clone was counted between two and nine times. This sequence joins TRBV18 and TRBJ2-3; TRBD2 aligns across 13 bases. The CDR3 is 15 residues long. Losses at the gene ends were 3 bases for V and 5 bases for J; bases not matched to a gene: 2. The germline V gene has CDR1 KGHSH and CDR2 LQKENI. The CDR3 here is CASSPWTSGGDTQYF. In DNA, the CDR3 is TGTGCCAGCTCACCTTGGACTAGCGGGGGAGATACGCAGTATTTT.

This chain uses TRBV10-3 with TRBJ2-1; D unclear. Germline V gene sequence: CDR1 ENHRY, CDR2 SYGVKD. The CDR3 runs to 13 residues. Trimming removed 10 bases at V and 1 base at J, with 11 bases between. The CDR3 DNA sequence: TGTGCCAGCTCGGCGGAATCCTACAATGAGCAGTTCTTC. It encodes CASSAESYNEQFF.

The J gene is TRBJ2-2, the V gene TRBV5-1; the match to TRBD1 covers 9 bases. Trimming at V came to 1 base and at J to 7 bases, leaving 17 bases not matched to a gene. CDR3 size: 19 residues. Germline assignment: CDR1 SGHRS and CDR2 YFSETQ. In DNA, the CDR3 is TGCGCCAGCAGCTTGCAAGATACGGTCAACAGGGGGCCTGGCGGGGAGCTGTTTTTT. Its protein is CASSLQDTVNRGPGGELFF.

As DNA, the CDR3 is TGTGCCAGCAGCAAGGGGGACAGGGCACCTGAAAAACTGTTTTTT. It encodes CASSKGDRAPEKLFF. The chain has TRBV5-6 and TRBJ1-4, with 9 positions matching TRBD1. Per the germline V gene, CDR1 is SGHDT and CDR2 is YYEEEE. V gave up 4 bases and J gave up 7 bases; unmatched junction bases: 8. The CDR3 spans 15 residues. Full variable domain (missing parts from reference TRBV5-6 and TRBJ1-4): DAGVTQSPTHLIKTRGQQVTLRCSPKSGHDTVSWYQQALGQGPQFIFQYYEEEERQRGNFPDRFSGHQFPNYSSELNVNALLLGDSALYLCASSKGDRAPEKLFFGSGTQLSVL.

The rearrangement joins TRBV19 to TRBJ2-5, with TRBD2 identical over 7 bases. V dropped 0 bases and J dropped 0; count of bases not matched to a gene: 4. The V gene's germline CDR1 is LNHDA and CDR2 SQIVND (reference sequence). This CDR3 is 16 amino acids long. The CDR3 loop reads CASSIEPAGYQETQYF. The CDR3 bases are TGTGCCAGTAGTATAGAGCCAGCGGGGTACCAAGAGACCCAGTACTTC.

The chain couples TRBV2 to TRBJ2-2; a possible D gene is TRBD1 (5 bases). In germline, CDR1 is SNHLY, CDR2 FYNNEI. Trimming cost V 6 bases and J 7 bases, with 9 bases left between them. The CDR3 consists of 12 residues. The CDR3 here is CASRTEIGELFF. The CDR3, as DNA: TGTGCCAGCAGGACAGAAATCGGGGAGCTGTTTTTT.

The chain links TRBV6-6 to TRBJ2-3; 9 bases match TRBD2. This CDR3 is built from 16 residues. From germline, CDR1 is MNHNY and CDR2 SVGAGI (reference sequence). V shed 4 bases and J 3 bases; nucleotides not matched to a gene: 8. The CDR3 nucleotides are TGTGCCAGCAGTTTCCCCGTGACTAGCGGTACAGATACGCAGTATTTT. Its protein product is CASSFPVTSGTDTQYF.

V is TRBV4-1 and J is TRBJ1-1; D is uncertain. The CDR3 runs to 17 residues. The V gene's germline CDR1 is MGHRA and CDR2 YSYEKL. V lost 3 bases and J 0 bases, leaving 17 bases between the germline ends. The CDR3 here is CASSHRPGWVVNTEAFF. The CDR3 DNA reads as TGCGCCAGCAGCCATCGCCCGGGGTGGGTAGTGAACACTGAAGCTTTCTTT.

V usage is TRBV2 and J usage is TRBJ2-3, with 14 bases that match TRBD2. The CDR3 totals 18 residues. Germline lookup yields CDR1 SNHLY and CDR2 FYNNEI. With 6 bases clipped from V and 2 bases from J, the junction kept 10 bases outside the gene matches. CDR3: CASSPTWTSGGNTDTQYF. CDR3 nucleotide sequence: TGTGCCAGCAGCCCAACCTGGACTAGCGGGGGGAACACAGATACGCAGTATTTT.

This sequence joins TRBV7-8 and TRBJ1-2; 9 positions match TRBD1. V lost 5 bases and J lost 5; bases outside the gene matches: 9. The CDR3 runs 15 residues. Germline V gene sequence: CDR1 SGHVS, CDR2 FQNEAQ. CDR3 region: CASSAYRGPRYGYTF. The CDR3 DNA is TGTGCCAGCAGCGCCTACAGGGGGCCGAGATATGGCTACACCTTC.